This T cell receptor beta chain was captured by sequencing in a study of shared clonotypes between healthy human individuals. Study-wide points: Naive subsets generally exceeded memory subsets in estimated richness.

Notes on this clone: Its specificity is not known. This CDR3 is also generated by other DNA sequences in the sample.

The study ran the assay at deep level. Sorted-subset replicate PCR reactions were performed with around 200 ng DNA, corresponding to roughly 30,000 T cell genomes. TCRdb's copy holds only in-frame clones and misses some; the assay was immunoSEQ multiplex PCR. The sample lists some 2,100,000 clones, 95% occurring once. The V segment lost 4 bases and the J segment 3 bases; nucleotides outside the gene matches: 3. There are 13 residues in the CDR3. CDR1 and CDR2 from the germline V gene are SGHRS and YFSETQ. The V call is TRBV5-1, the J call TRBJ1-2; the match to TRBD1 covers 7 bases. Sequenced material: naive CD4+ T cells sorted from blood. Regarding subset: CD45RA+ positively selected. This TCR came from a young man in good health. CDR3 sequence: CASSQTGDYGYTF. The CDR3 region has the DNA TGCGCCAGCAGCCAAACAGGGGACTATGGCTACACCTTC.